This T cell receptor beta chain was identified during a study of post-analysis software for immune sequencing data. Study-level background: Secondary progressive, relapsing-remitting and progressive-relapsing multiple sclerosis were among the included disease courses. Study outcomes and limitations: The five TRBV segments detected at higher frequency in patients than in controls included TRBV5-6, TRBV5-1 and TRBV20-1. Batch-mates among the samples co-clustered strongly by F measure. Comparison with controls showed significantly lower normalized Chao1 diversity in multiple sclerosis patients.

Of note for this clonotype: Antigen: not known. At one end the junction does not follow the germline gene, possibly because of a read error.

TCR beta cDNA libraries included unique molecular identifiers. About 500,000 cDNA molecules were obtained per 1 to 10 million input T cells. TCRdb re-analysed the PCR reads in MiXCR, keeping a single row per CDR3 protein. Of hundreds of thousands of distinct CDR3 sequences in the sample, 25% to 30% are singletons; the top ten hold roughly 0.53%. Germline loops: CDR1 SGDLS, CDR2 YYNGEE. This CDR3 region has 16 residues. The chain links TRBV9 to TRBJ2-4; no clear D. The origin of this receptor is a girl aged 10 to 17 with multiple sclerosis. The specimen sequenced was blood. CDR3 nucleotide sequence: TGTGTCAGCAGCGTACAACCCTCTGGGGCCAAAAACATTCAGTACTTC. Translated, it gives CVSSVQPSGAKNIQYF.